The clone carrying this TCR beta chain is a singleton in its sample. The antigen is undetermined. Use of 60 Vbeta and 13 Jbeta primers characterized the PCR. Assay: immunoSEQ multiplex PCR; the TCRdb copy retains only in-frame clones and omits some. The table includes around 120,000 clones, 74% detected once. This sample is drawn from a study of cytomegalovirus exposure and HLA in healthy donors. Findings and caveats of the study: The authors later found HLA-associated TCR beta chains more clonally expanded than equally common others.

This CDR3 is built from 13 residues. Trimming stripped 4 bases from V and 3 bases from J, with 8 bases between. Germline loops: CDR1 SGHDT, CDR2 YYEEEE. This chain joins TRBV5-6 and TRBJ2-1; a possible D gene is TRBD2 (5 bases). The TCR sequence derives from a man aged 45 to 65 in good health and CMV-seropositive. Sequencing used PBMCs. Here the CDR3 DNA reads TGTGCCAGCAGCGACGGGGACTACAATGAGCAGTTCTTC. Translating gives CASSDGDYNEQFF.